These 25 T cell receptor beta chains originate from one sample sequenced in a study of vaccination effects on CD4 cells after COVID-19. The data were produced by immunoSEQ multiplex PCR, yet TCRdb's version contains in-frame clones alone and is incomplete. The table includes fewer than 90,000 clones, under 85% detected once. Sequencing in the ViraFEST assay came after antigen-specific CD4+ T cells had been expanded with viral peptide pools, which were used to stimulate PBMC. Following 10 days of culture, CD4+ T cells were isolated. Participants each got two BNT162b2 or mRNA-1273 vaccine doses. These TCRs' antigens remain unknown. Sequenced material: CD4+ T cells from PBMCs cultured with HCoV-OC43 spike peptides, taken after COVID-19 vaccination. Sample subset: HCoV-OC43 spike overlapping peptide pool stimulation. These receptors came from a human donor who received a COVID-19 vaccine.

The chain carries TRBV5-1 and TRBJ1-6; D is perhaps TRBD1 (5 bases). The CDR3 runs 14 residues. Germline CDR1 and CDR2: SGHRS and YFSETQ. Trimming stripped 0 bases from V and 7 bases from J, with 8 bases between. This chain's CDR3 is CASSLDGANSPLHF. The CDR3 DNA sequence: TGCGCCAGCAGCTTGGATGGGGCAAATTCACCCCTCCACTTT.

V is TRBV15 and J is TRBJ1-3, with D maybe TRBD1 (5 bases). Trimming cost V 4 bases and J 4 bases, with 11 bases left between them. CDR3 length equals 14 residues. Germline V gene sequence: CDR1 LNHNV, CDR2 YYDKDF (reference sequence). In nucleotides, the CDR3 is TGTGCCACCAGCACCGGGACCACCGGAAACACCATATATTTT. This gives the protein CATSTGTTGNTIYF.

This clone came up once. The rearrangement joins TRBV5-4 to TRBJ1-2; no definite D call. This CDR3 contains 13 residues. The ends were cut back, 0 bases at V and 4 bases at J, with 7 bases in the middle. From germline, CDR1 is SGHNT and CDR2 YYREEE (reference sequence). DNA of the CDR3: TGTGCCAGCAGCTTGGCGGACTCCTATGGCTACACCTTC. Its protein product is CASSLADSYGYTF.

This chain connects TRBV30 to TRBJ2-5; no clear D. Germline V CDR1 and CDR2: GTSNPN, SVGIG (reference sequence). The CDR3 is made up of 14 amino acids. Trimming stripped 5 bases from V and 2 bases from J, with 15 bases between. CDR3 loop: CAWARTSLQETQYF. The DNA for the CDR3 is TGTGCCTGGGCCCGGACCAGCCTTCAAGAGACCCAGTACTTC.

The table lists this clone with a count of one. V and J are TRBV12-5 and TRBJ1-1; no definite D call. V was cut by 2 bases and J by 1 base, with 5 bases left in between. CDR1 and CDR2 from the germline V gene are LGHNT and FRNRAP. The CDR3 extends over 13 amino acids. CDR3 nucleotide sequence: TGTGCTAGTGGTTTGACGCAGAACACTGAAGCTTTCTTT. Translated, it gives CASGLTQNTEAFF. Supplemented by reference TRBV12-5 and TRBJ1-1, the full variable domain reads DARVTQTPRHKVTEMGQEVTMRCQPILGHNTVFWYRQTMMQGLELLAYFRNRAPLDDSGMPKDRFSAEMPDATLATLKIQPSEPRDSAVYFCASGLTQNTEAFFGQGTRLTVV.

This clone has more than one count but fewer than ten. The chain carries TRBV6-4 and TRBJ1-3; D gene ambiguous. The CDR3 has 17 amino acids. With 0 bases removed from V and 3 bases from J, the gap between germline ends came to 15 bases. CDR1 and CDR2 from the germline V gene are MRHNA and SNTAGT. The CDR3 sequence: CASSDSKPIIFGNTIYF. CDR3 bases: TGTGCCAGCAGTGACTCGAAACCGATCATCTTTGGAAACACCATATATTTT.

This clone appeared once. The chain is built from TRBV6-6 and TRBJ2-3; perhaps TRBD2 as D (6 bases). The V gene's germline CDR1 is MNHNY and CDR2 SVGAGI (reference sequence). The CDR3 is 12 amino acids. V was shortened by 6 bases and J by 4 bases, with 8 bases between the two germline ends. CDR3 loop: CASSPSADTQYF. As DNA, the CDR3 is TGTGCCAGCAGCCCTAGCGCAGATACGCAGTATTTT.

V and J are TRBV18 and TRBJ2-5; 7 positions match TRBD1. The CDR3 length is 17 residues. The V gene's germline CDR1 is KGHSH and CDR2 LQKENI. V was clipped by 1 base and J by 4 bases; unmatched bases: 12. For the CDR3, the DNA is TGTGCCAGCTCACCACGAAAAGGGGGCGTATCGGGAGAGACCCAGTACTTC. Protein product: CASSPRKGGVSGETQYF.

This clone was seen once. The rearrangement joins TRBV6-5 to TRBJ2-5; D possibly matches TRBD1 or TRBD2 (5 bases each). Germline V gene data show CDR1 as MNHEY and CDR2 as SVGAGI. This CDR3 comprises 14 residues. Trimming left V 7 bases short and J 5 bases short, with 17 bases between. This CDR3 reads CASNGVSGRETQYF. In DNA, the CDR3 is TGTGCCAGCAACGGCGTGTCGGGGCGGGAGACCCAGTACTTC.

On this clone: The junction and the germline gene differ at one end; a read error may be behind it. This chain joins TRBV7-9 and TRBJ2-2; 10 nucleotides agree with TRBD1. This CDR3 region has 14 residues. Germline assignment: CDR1 SEHNR and CDR2 FQNEAQ (reference sequence). For the CDR3, the DNA is TGTGCGAGCAGACAGGGGGCTGGGACCGGGGAGCTGTTTTTT. It encodes CASRQGAGTGELFF. The full variable domain, completed using reference TRBV7-9 and TRBJ2-2, is DTGVSQNPRHKITKRGQNVTFRCDPISEHNRLYWYRQTLGQGPEFLTYFQNEAQLEKSRLLSDRFSAERPKGSFSTLEIQRTEQGDSAMYLCASRQGAGTGELFFGEGSRLTVL.

A single count supports this clone. J is TRBJ2-3 and V is TRBV6-5; D may match TRBD1 or TRBD2 (6 bases each). CDR3 length: 13 residues. Trimming took off 8 bases at V and 3 bases at J, with 12 bases between the two ends. Germline CDR1 reads MNHEY; CDR2 reads SVGAGI. CDR3 DNA: TGTGCCAGCGTGGGGGCGGGGACAGATACGCAGTATTTT. Translated: CASVGAGTDTQYF.

This chain joins TRBV6-5 and TRBJ2-1; 10 bases agree with TRBD1. J gave up 7 bases and V 5 bases, and 8 bases lay outside the gene matches. CDR1 is MNHEY and CDR2 is SVGAGI in the germline V gene. The length of the CDR3 is 15 residues. Here the CDR3 reads CASSRQGAFLNEQFF. CDR3 sequence (DNA): TGTGCCAGCAGTAGACAGGGGGCTTTTTTGAATGAGCAGTTCTTC.

In this sample, this clone turned up a few times. This sequence joins TRBV3-1 (or the pseudogene TRBV3-2) and TRBJ2-1, with D unresolved. The CDR3 loop spans 13 amino acids. Looked up from germline, CDR1 is LGHDT and CDR2 is YNNKEL (reference sequence). Trimming removed 4 bases at V and 7 bases at J, with 11 bases between. The CDR3 DNA reads as TGTGCCAGCAGCCGCTCCCCATTGAATGAGCAGTTCTTC. This codes for CASSRSPLNEQFF.

There are a few counts of this clone. The chain recombines TRBV7-2 with TRBJ1-3, with a tentative D call TRBD1 (5 bases). This CDR3 comprises 12 residues. CDR1 is SGHTA, CDR2 FQGNSA, per germline. V shed 5 bases and J shed 7 bases, with 9 bases lying between them. The CDR3: CASSRTLNTIYF. The CDR3 DNA follows: TGTGCCAGCAGCCGGACACTGAACACCATATATTTT.

This clone has only a few counts. The chain employs TRBV3-1 (or the pseudogene TRBV3-2) and TRBJ2-5, with TRBD2 identical over 7 bases. The germline V gene encodes CDR1 LGHDT and CDR2 YNNKEL (reference sequence). Trimming took 0 bases from V and 1 from J; bases not matched to a gene: 11. There are 18 residues in the CDR3. CDR3 region: CASSQDRPAGRLQETQYF. CDR3 bases: TGTGCCAGCAGCCAAGATCGGCCAGCGGGGCGCCTCCAAGAGACCCAGTACTTC.

This clone was found once. The genes are TRBV27 and TRBJ2-5; possibly TRBD2 for D (7 bases). The CDR3 length is 15 residues. Looked up from germline, CDR1 is MNHEY and CDR2 is SMNVEV (reference sequence). The V and J ends lost 5 bases and 5 bases respectively, with 18 bases between them. The CDR3 region is CASSPRRGGLETQYF. The CDR3 DNA sequence: TGTGCCAGCAGTCCTAGGAGGGGGGGCCTGGAGACCCAGTACTTC.

The chain employs TRBV28 and TRBJ2-1; no clear D gene. There are 12 residues in the CDR3. Deletions cut 1 base from V and 5 bases from J, with 3 bases between. Germline V gives CDR1 MDHEN, CDR2 SYDVKM. The CDR3 nucleotides are TGTGCCAGCAGTTTATTGCACAATGAGCAGTTCTTC. It specifies CASSLLHNEQFF. Combining the CDR3 with reference TRBV28 and TRBJ2-1 gives the whole variable domain DVKVTQSSRYLVKRTGEKVFLECVQDMDHENMFWYRQDPGLGLRLIYFSYDVKMKEKGDIPEGYSVSREKKERFSLILESASTNQTSMYLCASSLLHNEQFFGPGTRLTVL.

V usage is TRBV5-5 and J usage is TRBJ1-6; D remains unclear. This CDR3 is 16 amino acids long. In germline, CDR1 is SGHKS, CDR2 YYEKEE (reference sequence). V lost 4 bases and J lost 0, with 11 bases in between. DNA for the CDR3: TGTGCCAGCAGCCGAGACGGTGTCTCCTATAATTCACCCCTCCACTTT. It codes for CASSRDGVSYNSPLHF.

This clone was recorded a few times. The genes are TRBV18 and TRBJ2-5; D may correspond to TRBD1 or TRBD2 (6 bases each). Trimming removed 3 bases from V and 10 bases from J, with 12 bases in between. Looked up from germline, CDR1 is KGHSH and CDR2 is LQKENI. The CDR3 runs 12 residues. The CDR3: CASSPDRRDQYF. Written as DNA, the CDR3 is TGTGCCAGCTCACCCGACAGGAGGGACCAGTACTTC.

This clone has a handful of counts. The chain combines TRBV29-1 with TRBJ2-7; D is perhaps TRBD2 (6 bases). The CDR3 extends over 10 amino acids. Trimming left V 6 bases short and J 9 bases short, with 12 bases between. From germline, CDR1 is SQVTM and CDR2 ANQGSEA. In DNA, the CDR3 is TGCAGCGTACGAAGGGGAGGGCAGTACGTC. Amino acid sequence: CSVRRGGQYV.

J is TRBJ2-5 and V is TRBV9; 10 nucleotides align to TRBD2. The J segment lost 2 bases and the V segment lost 0 bases, leaving 10 bases of the junction unmatched. The CDR3 loop spans 18 amino acids. Germline-derived CDR1 and CDR2 are SGDLS and YYNGEE. The CDR3 loop is CASSVAGWGSGGQETQYF. The CDR3 region has the DNA TGTGCCAGCAGCGTAGCTGGGTGGGGTAGCGGGGGGCAAGAGACCCAGTACTTC.

The chain joins TRBV18 to TRBJ1-5; D remains unclear. Trimming pared 5 bases from V and 7 bases from J, leaving 12 bases between. The CDR3 runs to 13 residues. From germline, CDR1 is KGHSH and CDR2 LQKENI. The chain's CDR3 is CASSSSEEQPQHF. The CDR3 DNA is TGTGCCAGCTCATCCAGTGAGGAACAGCCCCAGCATTTT.

V gene TRBV2 combines with J gene TRBJ2-5; no reliable D call. Trimming removed 6 bases at V and 5 bases at J, with 13 bases between. The CDR3 is made up of 13 amino acids. Germline V gene data show CDR1 as SNHLY and CDR2 as FYNNEI. In nucleotides, the CDR3 is TGTGCCAGCAGCCCTCCTCCAGCGGAGACCCAGTACTTC. Amino acid sequence: CASSPPPAETQYF.

V and J are TRBV10-1 and TRBJ2-4; 8 nucleotides agree with TRBD2. V lost 3 bases and J lost 3; bases outside the gene matches: 4. Germline CDR1 reads WNHNN; CDR2 reads SYGVQD (reference sequence). CDR3 length: 15 amino acids. CDR3 nucleotides: TGCGCCAGCAGTGAACGGGAGGGACACAAAAACATTCAGTACTTC. It codes for CASSEREGHKNIQYF.

The chain couples TRBV19 to TRBJ1-2, with D unclear. The CDR3 consists of 12 residues. The germline V gene encodes CDR1 LNHDA and CDR2 SQIVND (reference sequence). The V and J ends lost 3 bases and 4 bases respectively, with 6 bases between them. The DNA for the CDR3 is TGTGCCAGTAGTATGAGCAGCTATGGCTACACCTTC. It is translated as CASSMSSYGYTF. The whole variable domain, filled in from reference TRBV19 and TRBJ1-2, reads DGGITQSPKYLFRKEGQNVTLSCEQNLNHDAMYWYRQDPGQGLRLIYYSQIVNDFQKGDIAEGYSVSREKKESFPLTVTSAQKNPTAFYLCASSMSSYGYTFGSGTRLTVV.